This TCR beta chain is drawn from a study of CD8 T cells in Susac syndrome. Isolation of CD8+ and CD4+ T cells was performed negatively, whereas enrichment of TEMRA cells was done by FACS. An amount of RNA that ranged from roughly 0.45 to 1 ug was reverse transcribed with random hexamers. Each CDR3 protein gets one entry after TCRdb re-called the immunoSEQ multiplex PCR reads with MiXCR. The sample yields around 300,000 distinct CDR3 sequences, 92% seen once. The germline gives CDR1 SQVTM, CDR2 ANQGSEA. CDR3 length: 11 amino acids. The sequenced sample consisted of CD4+ T cells from PBMCs. This sequence was found in a human donor with multiple sclerosis. This rearrangement joins TRBV29-1 to TRBJ2-7; D is unclear. CDR3 bases: TGCAGTGTGGGTTCTTCGTACGAGCAGTACTTC. Encoded protein: CSVGSSYEQYF.